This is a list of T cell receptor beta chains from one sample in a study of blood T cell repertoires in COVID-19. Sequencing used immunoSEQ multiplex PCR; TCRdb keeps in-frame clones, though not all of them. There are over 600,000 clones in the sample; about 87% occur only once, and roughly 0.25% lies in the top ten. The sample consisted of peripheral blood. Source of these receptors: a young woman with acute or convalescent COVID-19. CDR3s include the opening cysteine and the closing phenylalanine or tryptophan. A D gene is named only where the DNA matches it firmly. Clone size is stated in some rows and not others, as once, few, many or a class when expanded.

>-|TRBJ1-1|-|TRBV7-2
CASSLEMSGTEAFF
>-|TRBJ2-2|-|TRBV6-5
CASSPTGSGTGELFF
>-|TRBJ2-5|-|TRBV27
CASSLTQETQYF
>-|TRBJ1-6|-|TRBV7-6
CASSLKPAERSPLHF
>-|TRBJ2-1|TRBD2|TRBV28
CASSFKRGGSTSHNEQFF
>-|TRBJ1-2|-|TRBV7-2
CASSFPGLPRGYTF
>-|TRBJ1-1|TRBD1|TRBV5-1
CASSRTTGYNEAFF
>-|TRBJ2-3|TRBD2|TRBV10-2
CASRVRGLAGVTTDTQYF
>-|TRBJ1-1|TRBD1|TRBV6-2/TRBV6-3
CASSRPSGGKTEAFF
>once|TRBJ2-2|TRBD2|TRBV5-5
CASSPGGVNTGELFF
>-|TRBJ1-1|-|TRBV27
CASSLGYGISTEAFF
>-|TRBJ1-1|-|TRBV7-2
CASSLFWHQNTEAFF
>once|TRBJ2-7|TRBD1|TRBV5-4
CASSVQGAHEQYF
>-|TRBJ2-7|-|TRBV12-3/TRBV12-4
CASSLGHIYEQYF
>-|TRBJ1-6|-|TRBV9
CASSVGTANNSPLHF
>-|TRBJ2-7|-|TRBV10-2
CASSESLGTFFPYEQYF
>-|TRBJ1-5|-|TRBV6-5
CASSYSAGQPQHF
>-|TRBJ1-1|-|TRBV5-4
CASSFVEATEAFF
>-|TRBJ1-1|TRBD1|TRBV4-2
CASSQEKRAGGTEAFF
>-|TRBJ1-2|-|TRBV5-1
CASSLGMVEGGYTF
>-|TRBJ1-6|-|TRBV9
CASSPSPGLRNSPLHF
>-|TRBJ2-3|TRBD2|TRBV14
CASSCRLAGLDTQYF
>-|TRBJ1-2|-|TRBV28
CASSLVQSYGYTF
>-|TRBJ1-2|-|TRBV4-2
CASSQVWDSYGYTF
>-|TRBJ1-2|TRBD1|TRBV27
CASSLRGLGGYTF
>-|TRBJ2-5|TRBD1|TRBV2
CASSVDRGEGETQYF
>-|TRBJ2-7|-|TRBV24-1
CATSGNSYEQYF
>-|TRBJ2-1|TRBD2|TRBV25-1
CATSSGGTNEQFF
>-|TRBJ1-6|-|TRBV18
CASSPGQSYNSPLHF
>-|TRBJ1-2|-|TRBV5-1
CASSPGINYGYTF
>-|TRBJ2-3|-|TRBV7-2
CASTSALRGTDTQYF